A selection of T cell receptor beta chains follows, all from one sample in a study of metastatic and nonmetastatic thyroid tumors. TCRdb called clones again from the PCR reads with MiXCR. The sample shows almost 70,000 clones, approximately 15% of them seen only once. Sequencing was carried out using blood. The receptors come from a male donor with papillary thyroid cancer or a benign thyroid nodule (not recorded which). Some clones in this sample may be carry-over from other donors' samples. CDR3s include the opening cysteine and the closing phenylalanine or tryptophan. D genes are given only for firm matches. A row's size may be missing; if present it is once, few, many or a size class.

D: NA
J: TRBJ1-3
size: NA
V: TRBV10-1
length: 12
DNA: TGTGCCAGCCCTAGCCGGGGGCCAACCATATATTTT
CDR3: CASPSRGPTIYF

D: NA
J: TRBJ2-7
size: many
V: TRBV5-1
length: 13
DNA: TGCGCCAGCAGCCCCGGACTGCAATACGAGCAGTACTTC
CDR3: CASSPGLQYEQYF

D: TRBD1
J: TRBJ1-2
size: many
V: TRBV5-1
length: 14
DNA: TGCGCCACCTCCATTGAGACAGGGGGTAATGGCTACACCTTC
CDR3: CATSIETGGNGYTF

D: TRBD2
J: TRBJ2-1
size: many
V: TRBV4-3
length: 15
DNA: TGCGCCAGCAGCCTGAACGGAGCGGGAAACAATGAGCAGTTCTTC
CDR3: CASSLNGAGNNEQFF

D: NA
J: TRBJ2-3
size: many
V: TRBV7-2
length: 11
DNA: TGTGCCAGCAGCTTAGGGGCTACGCAGTATTTT
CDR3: CASSLGATQYF

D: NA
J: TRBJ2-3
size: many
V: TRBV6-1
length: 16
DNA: TGTGCCAGCAGTGTAACCGGGTCTACCGGCGCAGATACGCAGTATTTT
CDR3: CASSVTGSTGADTQYF

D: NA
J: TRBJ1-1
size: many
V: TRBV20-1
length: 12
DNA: TGCAGTGCCCCTACAGAGAACACTGAAGCTTTCTTT
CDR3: CSAPTENTEAFF

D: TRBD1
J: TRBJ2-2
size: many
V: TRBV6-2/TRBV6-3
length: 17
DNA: TGTGCCAGCAGTTCCCTAAGGACAGGGCTAGGGACCGGGGAGCTGTTTTTT
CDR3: CASSSLRTGLGTGELFF

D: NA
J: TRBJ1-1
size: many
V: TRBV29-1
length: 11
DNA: TGCAGCGTCCCAGTGGAGTATGAAGCTTTCTTT
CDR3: CSVPVEYEAFF

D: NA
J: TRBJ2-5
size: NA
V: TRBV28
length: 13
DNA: TGTGCCAGCAGTTTTTCATGGGAAGAGACCAAGTACTTC
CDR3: CASSFSWEETKYF

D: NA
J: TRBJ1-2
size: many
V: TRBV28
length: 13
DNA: TGTGCCAGCACTCTGGGGCAGGGCGCTGGCTACACCTTC
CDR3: CASTLGQGAGYTF

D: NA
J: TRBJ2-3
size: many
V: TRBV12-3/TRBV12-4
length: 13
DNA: TGTGCCACCGGCGGGCCTAGGCCCGATACGCAGTATTTT
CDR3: CATGGPRPDTQYF

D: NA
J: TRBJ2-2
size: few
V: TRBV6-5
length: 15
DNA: TGTGCCAGCAGTTACCCAGCCTTTAACACCGGGGAGCCGTTTTTT
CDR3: CASSYPAFNTGEPFF

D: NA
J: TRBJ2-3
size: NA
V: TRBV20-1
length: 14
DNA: TGCAGTTCTAGATATCCGGGGGGCACAGATACGCAGTATTTT
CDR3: CSSRYPGGTDTQYF

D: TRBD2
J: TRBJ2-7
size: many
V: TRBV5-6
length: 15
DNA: TGTGCCAGCAGCTTGGGTGCTAGCGGGAGGTACGAGCAGTACTTC
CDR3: CASSLGASGRYEQYF

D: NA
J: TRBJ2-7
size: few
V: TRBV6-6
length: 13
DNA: TGTGCCAGCAGTTACTCCCTTTTAGGAGATCAGTACTTC
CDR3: CASSYSLLGDQYF

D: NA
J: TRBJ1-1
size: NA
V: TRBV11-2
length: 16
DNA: TGTGCCAGCAGCTTCCCCCCCGGAGGTATGAACACTGAAGCTTTCTTT
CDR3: CASSFPPGGMNTEAFF

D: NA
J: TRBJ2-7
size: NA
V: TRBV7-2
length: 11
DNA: TGTGCCAGCATCCCCCACTACGAGCAGTACTTC
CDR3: CASIPHYEQYF

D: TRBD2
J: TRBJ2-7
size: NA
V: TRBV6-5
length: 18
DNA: TGTGCCAGCAGTTACACTAGGACTAGCGGGAGATTTGGCGACGAGCAGTACTTC
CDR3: CASSYTRTSGRFGDEQYF

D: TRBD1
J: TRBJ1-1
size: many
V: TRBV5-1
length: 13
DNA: TGCGCCAGCAGGGGACAGATGAACACTGAAGCTTTCTTT
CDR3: CASRGQMNTEAFF

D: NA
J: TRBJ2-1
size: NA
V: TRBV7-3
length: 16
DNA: TGTGCCAGCAGCTTAAACACCCTGTCTATCGGTAGGGTCAAGTTCTTC
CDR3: CASSLNTLSIGRVKFF

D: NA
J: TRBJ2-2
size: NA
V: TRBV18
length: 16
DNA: TGTGCCAGCTCACCGCGGACAGCGACCCACACCGGGGAGCTGTTTTTT
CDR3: CASSPRTATHTGELFF

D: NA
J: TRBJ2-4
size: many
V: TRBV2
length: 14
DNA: TGTGCCAGCAGTCCGGGACTAGCCAAAAACATTCAGTACTTC
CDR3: CASSPGLAKNIQYF

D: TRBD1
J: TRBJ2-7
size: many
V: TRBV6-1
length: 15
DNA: TGTGCCAGCAGTTCCGGGACAGGGGGCAGTTACGAGCAGTACTTC
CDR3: CASSSGTGGSYEQYF

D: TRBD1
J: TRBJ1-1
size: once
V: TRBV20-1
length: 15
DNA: TGCAGTTCCCCGGGACAGGTTTACGGGAACACTGAAGCTTTCTTT
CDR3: CSSPGQVYGNTEAFF

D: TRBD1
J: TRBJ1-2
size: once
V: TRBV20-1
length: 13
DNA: TGCAGTGCTAGCGCCAGGGGGGGACATGGCTACACCTTC
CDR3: CSASARGGHGYTF

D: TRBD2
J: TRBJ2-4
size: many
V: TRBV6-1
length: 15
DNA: TGTGCCAGCAGTGAGGCAGCGGGAGAGGGAATCATTCAGTACTTC
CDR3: CASSEAAGEGIIQYF

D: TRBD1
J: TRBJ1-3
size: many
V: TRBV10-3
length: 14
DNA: TGTGCCATATCGGACAGGGACTCTGGAAACACCATATATTTT
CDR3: CAISDRDSGNTIYF

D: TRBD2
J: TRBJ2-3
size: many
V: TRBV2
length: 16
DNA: TGTGCCAGCAGTGATATAGCGGGAGGGCCCGGAGATACGCAGTATTTT
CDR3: CASSDIAGGPGDTQYF

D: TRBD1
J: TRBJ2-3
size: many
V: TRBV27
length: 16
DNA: TGTGCCAGCAGTCGAGCCGGGACAGGGGCCACAGATACGCAGTATTTT
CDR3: CASSRAGTGATDTQYF

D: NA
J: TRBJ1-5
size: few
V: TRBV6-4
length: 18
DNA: TGTGCCAGCAGTGACGCCGGGACATTCACACCTCTCAATCAGCCCCAGCATTTT
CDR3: CASSDAGTFTPLNQPQHF

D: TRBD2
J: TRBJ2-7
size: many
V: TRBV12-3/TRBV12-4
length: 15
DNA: TGTGCCAGCAGTTTAATAGCGGGAGGATCCCACGAGCAGTACTTC
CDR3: CASSLIAGGSHEQYF

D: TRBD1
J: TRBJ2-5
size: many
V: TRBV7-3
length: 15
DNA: TGTGCCAGCAGCTTAGTTGGGGGACAGGGGGAGACCCAGTACTTC
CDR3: CASSLVGGQGETQYF

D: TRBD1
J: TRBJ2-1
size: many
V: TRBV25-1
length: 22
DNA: TGTGCCAGCAGTGTCAACCGGATACCGGGACAGGGGCAGAAGCCGAATGAGAATGAGCAGTTCTTC
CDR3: CASSVNRIPGQGQKPNENEQFF

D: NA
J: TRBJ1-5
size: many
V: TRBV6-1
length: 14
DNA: TGTGCCAGCAGTGAAGCGGGCAGCAATCAGCCCCAGCATTTT
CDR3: CASSEAGSNQPQHF

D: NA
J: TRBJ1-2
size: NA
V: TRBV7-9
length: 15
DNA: TGTGCCAGCAGCCCCACCGGGTCATCGCTCTCTGGCTACACTTTC
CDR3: CASSPTGSSLSGYTF

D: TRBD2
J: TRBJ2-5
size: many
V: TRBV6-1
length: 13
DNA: TGTGCCAGCAGCGACACCGGGGGGGAGACCCAGTACTTC
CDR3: CASSDTGGETQYF

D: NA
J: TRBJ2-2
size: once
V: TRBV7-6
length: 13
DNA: TGTGCCAGCAGCCCCGTGGGGGCCGGGGAGCTGTTTTTT
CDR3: CASSPVGAGELFF

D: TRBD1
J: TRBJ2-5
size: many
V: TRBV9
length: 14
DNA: TGTGCCAGCAGCGTAAGGCCAGGGGGAGAGACCCAGTACTTC
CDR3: CASSVRPGGETQYF

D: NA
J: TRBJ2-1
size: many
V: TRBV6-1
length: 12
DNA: TGTGCCAGCAGCGACCCAGCGGATGAGCAGTTCTTC
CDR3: CASSDPADEQFF

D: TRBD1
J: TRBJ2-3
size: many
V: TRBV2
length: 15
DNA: TGTGCCAGCACTCTTCGACAGGGGGGGACAGATACGCAGTATTTT
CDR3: CASTLRQGGTDTQYF

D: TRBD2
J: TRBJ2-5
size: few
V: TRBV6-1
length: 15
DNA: TGTGCCAGCATTCCAAGTGGGGCGGGAGCAGAGACCCGGTACTTC
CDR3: CASIPSGAGAETRYF